This T cell receptor beta chain was sequenced during a study of glioma-infiltrating T cells after dendritic cell vaccination. On the study more broadly: Glioblastoma patients came from Phase I and II dendritic cell vaccination trials. Patients received autologous tumor lysate-pulsed dendritic cell vaccination between the early 2000s and the early 2010s. Dendritic cells derived from monocytes and pulsed with autologous tumor lysate formed the vaccine.

The germline V and J ends were trimmed by 8 bases and 4 bases, with 19 bases remaining between them. CDR1 and CDR2 from the germline V gene are MNHEY and SVGAGI. The CDR3 spans 15 residues. The assay was immunoSEQ multiplex PCR, and TCRdb's table has in-frame clones only and misses some. Among around 89,000 clones listed, about nine tenths were seen once. A note on this clone: The antigen is unknown.

Study conclusions and caveats: Estimated pretreatment TIL content predicted outcome after dendritic cell vaccination.

This sequence originates from a human donor with glioblastoma. The sample consisted of blood, taken before dendritic cell vaccination. V gene TRBV6-5 combines with J gene TRBJ2-3, with D possibly TRBD1 on 8 matching bases. The CDR3 sequence: CASGDRGGWSDTQYF. The CDR3 region has the DNA TGTGCCAGCGGCGACAGGGGAGGGTGGTCAGATACGCAGTATTTT.